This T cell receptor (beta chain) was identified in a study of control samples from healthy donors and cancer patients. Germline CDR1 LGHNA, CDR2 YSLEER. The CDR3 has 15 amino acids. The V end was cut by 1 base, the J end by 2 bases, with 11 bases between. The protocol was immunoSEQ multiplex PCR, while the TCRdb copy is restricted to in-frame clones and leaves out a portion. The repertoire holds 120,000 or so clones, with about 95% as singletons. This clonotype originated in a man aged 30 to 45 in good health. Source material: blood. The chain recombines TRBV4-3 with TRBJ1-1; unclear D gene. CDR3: CASSQGTLTNTEAFF. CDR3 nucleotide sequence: TGCGCCAGCAGCCAAGGGACCCTAACCAACACTGAAGCTTTCTTT.